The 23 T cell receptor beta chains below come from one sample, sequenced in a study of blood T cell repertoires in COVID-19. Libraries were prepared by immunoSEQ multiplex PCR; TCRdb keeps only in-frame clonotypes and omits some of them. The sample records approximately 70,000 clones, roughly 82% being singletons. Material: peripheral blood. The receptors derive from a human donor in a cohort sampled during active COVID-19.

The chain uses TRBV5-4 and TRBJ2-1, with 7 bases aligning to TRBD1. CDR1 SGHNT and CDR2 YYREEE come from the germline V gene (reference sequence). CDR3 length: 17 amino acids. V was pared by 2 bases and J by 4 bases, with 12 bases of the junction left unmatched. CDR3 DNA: TGTGCCAGCAGCTTAAAAAAACAGGGGTTTTCATACAATGAGCAGTTCTTC. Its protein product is CASSLKKQGFSYNEQFF.

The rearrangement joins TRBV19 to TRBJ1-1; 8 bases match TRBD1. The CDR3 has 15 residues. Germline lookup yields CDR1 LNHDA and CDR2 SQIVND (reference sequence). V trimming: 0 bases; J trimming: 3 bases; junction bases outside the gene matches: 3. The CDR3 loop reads CASSIDGQGYTEAFF. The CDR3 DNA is TGTGCCAGTAGTATAGACGGACAGGGTTACACTGAAGCTTTCTTT. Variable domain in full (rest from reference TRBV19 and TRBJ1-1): DGGITQSPKYLFRKEGQNVTLSCEQNLNHDAMYWYRQDPGQGLRLIYYSQIVNDFQKGDIAEGYSVSREKKESFPLTVTSAQKNPTAFYLCASSIDGQGYTEAFFGQGTRLTVV.

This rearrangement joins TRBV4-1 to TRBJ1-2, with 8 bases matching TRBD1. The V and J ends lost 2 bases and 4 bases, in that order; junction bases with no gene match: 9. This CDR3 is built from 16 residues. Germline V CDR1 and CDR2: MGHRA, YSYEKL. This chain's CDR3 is CASSQPYRGAGYGYTF. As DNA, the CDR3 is TGCGCCAGCAGCCAACCGTACAGGGGGGCAGGCTATGGCTACACCTTC.

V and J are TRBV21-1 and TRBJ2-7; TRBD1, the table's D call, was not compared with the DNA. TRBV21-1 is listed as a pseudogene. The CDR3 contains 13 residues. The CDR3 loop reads CASKTDVFYEQYF. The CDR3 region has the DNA TGTGCCAGCAAAACAGATGTCTTTTACGAGCAGTACTTC.

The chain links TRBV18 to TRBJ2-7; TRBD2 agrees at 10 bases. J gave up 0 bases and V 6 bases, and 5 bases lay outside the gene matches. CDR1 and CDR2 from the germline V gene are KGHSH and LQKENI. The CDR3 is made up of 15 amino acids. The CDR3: CASSPTSGASYEQYF. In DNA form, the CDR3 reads TGTGCCAGCTCGCCTACTAGCGGGGCCTCCTACGAGCAGTACTTC.

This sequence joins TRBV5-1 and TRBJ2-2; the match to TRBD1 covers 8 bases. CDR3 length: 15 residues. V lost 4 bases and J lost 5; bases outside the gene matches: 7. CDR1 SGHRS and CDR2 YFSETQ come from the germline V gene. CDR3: CASSLGQADTGELFF. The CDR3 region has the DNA TGCGCCAGCAGCCTGGGACAGGCGGATACCGGGGAGCTGTTTTTT.

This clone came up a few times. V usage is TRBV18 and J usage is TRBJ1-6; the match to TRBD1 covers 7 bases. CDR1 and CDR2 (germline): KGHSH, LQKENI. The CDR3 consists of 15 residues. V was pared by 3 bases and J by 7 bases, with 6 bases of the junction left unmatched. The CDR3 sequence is CASSPLGQANSPLHF. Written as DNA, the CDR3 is TGTGCCAGCTCACCCCTCGGACAGGCGAATTCACCCCTCCACTTT. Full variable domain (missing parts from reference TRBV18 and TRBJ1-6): NAGVMQNPRHLVRRRGQEARLRCSPMKGHSHVYWYRQLPEEGLKFMVYLQKENIIDESGMPKERFSAEFPKEGPSILRIQQVVRGDSAAYFCASSPLGQANSPLHFGNGTRLTVT.

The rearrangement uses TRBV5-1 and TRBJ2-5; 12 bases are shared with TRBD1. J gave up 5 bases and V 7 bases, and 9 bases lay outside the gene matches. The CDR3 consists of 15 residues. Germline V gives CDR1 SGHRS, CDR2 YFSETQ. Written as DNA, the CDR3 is TGCGCCAGCGGCCGGGACAGGGGGCCGCGTGAGACCCAGTACTTC. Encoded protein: CASGRDRGPRETQYF.

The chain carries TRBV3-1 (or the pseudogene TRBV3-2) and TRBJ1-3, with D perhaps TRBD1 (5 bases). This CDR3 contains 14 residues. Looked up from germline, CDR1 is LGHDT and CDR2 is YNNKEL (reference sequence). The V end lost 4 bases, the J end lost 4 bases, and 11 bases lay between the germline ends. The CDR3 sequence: CASSPGVAGNTIYF. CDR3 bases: TGTGCCAGCAGCCCGGGGGTAGCGGGAAACACCATATATTTT.

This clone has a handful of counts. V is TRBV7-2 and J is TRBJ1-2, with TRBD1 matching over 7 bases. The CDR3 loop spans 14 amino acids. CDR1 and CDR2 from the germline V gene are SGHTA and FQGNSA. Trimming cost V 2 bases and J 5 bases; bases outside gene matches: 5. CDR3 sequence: CASSLFRGDYGYTF. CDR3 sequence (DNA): TGTGCCAGCAGCTTATTCAGGGGGGATTATGGCTACACCTTC.

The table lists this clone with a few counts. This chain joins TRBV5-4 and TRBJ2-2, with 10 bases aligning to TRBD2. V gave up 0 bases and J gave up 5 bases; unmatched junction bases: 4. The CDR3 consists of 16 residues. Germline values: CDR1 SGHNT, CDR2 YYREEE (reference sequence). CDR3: CASSLEPSGGTGELFF. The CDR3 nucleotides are TGTGCCAGCAGCTTGGAGCCTAGCGGGGGTACCGGGGAGCTGTTTTTT. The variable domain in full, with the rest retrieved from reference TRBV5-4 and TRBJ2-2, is ETGVTQSPTHLIKTRGQQVTLRCSSQSGHNTVSWYQQALGQGPQFIFQYYREEENGRGNFPPRFSGLQFPNYSSELNVNALELDDSALYLCASSLEPSGGTGELFFGEGSRLTVL.

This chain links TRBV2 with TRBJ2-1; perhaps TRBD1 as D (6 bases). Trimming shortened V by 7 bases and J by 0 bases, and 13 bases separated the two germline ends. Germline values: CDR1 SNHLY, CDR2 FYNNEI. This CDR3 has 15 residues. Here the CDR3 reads CASTRLQGSYNEQFF. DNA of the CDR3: TGTGCCAGCACAAGATTACAGGGCTCCTACAATGAGCAGTTCTTC.

As DNA, the CDR3 is TGTGCCAGTAGTCTGGGACTCCCGTTTGTCGGGGAGCTGTTTTTT. Amino acid sequence: CASSLGLPFVGELFF. This chain links TRBV19 with TRBJ2-2; tentative D call: TRBD2 (6 bases). The CDR3 sequence is 15 residues long. With 5 bases removed from V and 7 bases from J, the gap between germline ends came to 17 bases. Germline CDR1 LNHDA, CDR2 SQIVND (reference sequence).

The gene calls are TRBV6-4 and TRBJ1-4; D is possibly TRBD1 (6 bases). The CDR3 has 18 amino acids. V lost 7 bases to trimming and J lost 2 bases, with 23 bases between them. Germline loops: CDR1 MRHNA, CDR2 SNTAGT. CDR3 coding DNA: TGTGCCAGCAATCGCCTCCGGACAGTAAGACGCACTAATGAAAAACTGTTTTTT. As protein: CASNRLRTVRRTNEKLFF.

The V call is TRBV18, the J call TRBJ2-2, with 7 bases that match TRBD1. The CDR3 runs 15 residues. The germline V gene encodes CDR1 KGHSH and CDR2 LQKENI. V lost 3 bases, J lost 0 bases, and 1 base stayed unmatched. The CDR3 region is CASSPGTANTGELFF. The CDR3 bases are TGTGCCAGCTCACCCGGGACAGCGAACACCGGGGAGCTGTTTTTT.

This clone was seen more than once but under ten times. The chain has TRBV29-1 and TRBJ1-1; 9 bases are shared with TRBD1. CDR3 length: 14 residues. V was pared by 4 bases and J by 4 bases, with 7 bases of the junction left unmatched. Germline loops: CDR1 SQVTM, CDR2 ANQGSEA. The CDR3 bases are TGCAGCGTTGCCAGGACAGGGGAGAGCACTGAAGCTTTCTTT. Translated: CSVARTGESTEAFF.

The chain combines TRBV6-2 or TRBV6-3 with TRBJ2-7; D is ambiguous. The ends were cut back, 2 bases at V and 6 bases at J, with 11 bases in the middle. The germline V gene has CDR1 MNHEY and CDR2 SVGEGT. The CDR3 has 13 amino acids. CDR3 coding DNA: TGTGCCAGCAGTTACGGCAGGCCTGGCGAGCAGTACTTC. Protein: CASSYGRPGEQYF.

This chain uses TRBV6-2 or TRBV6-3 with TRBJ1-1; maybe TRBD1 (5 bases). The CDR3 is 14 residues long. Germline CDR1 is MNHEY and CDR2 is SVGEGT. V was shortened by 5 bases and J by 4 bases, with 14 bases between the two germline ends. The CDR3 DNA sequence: TGTGCCAGCAGTCCACACGACAGTCTCACTGAAGCTTTCTTT. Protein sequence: CASSPHDSLTEAFF.

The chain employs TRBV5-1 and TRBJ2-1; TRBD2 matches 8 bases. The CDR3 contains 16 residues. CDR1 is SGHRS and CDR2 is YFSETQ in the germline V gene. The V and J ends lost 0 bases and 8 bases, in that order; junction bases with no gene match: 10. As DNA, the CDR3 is TGCGCCAGCAGCTTGGGGGCGGCGGGGGGCGTAGATGAGCAGTTCTTC. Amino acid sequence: CASSLGAAGGVDEQFF.

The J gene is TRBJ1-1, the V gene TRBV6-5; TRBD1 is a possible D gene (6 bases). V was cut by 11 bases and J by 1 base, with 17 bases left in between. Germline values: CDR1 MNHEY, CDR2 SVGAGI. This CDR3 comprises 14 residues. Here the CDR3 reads CASRPGQTNTEAFF. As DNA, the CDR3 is TGTGCCTCCCGACCGGGACAAACGAACACTGAAGCTTTCTTT.

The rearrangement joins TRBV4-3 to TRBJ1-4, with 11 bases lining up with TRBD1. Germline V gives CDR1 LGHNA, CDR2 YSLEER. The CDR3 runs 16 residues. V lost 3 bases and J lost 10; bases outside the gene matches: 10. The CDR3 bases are TGCGCCAGCAGCCATGAACCGGGACAGGGGGATTTAAAACTGTTTTTT. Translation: CASSHEPGQGDLKLFF.

The CDR3 reads CASSYSVRGSYEQYF. In DNA, the CDR3 is TGTGCCAGCAGTTACTCGGTCAGGGGGTCCTACGAGCAGTACTTC. The chain carries TRBV6-5 and TRBJ2-7, with 7 positions matching TRBD1. Unmatched junction bases numbered 3, after V lost 0 bases and J lost 1 base. Germline V gene data show CDR1 as MNHEY and CDR2 as SVGAGI. The CDR3 is 15 amino acids.

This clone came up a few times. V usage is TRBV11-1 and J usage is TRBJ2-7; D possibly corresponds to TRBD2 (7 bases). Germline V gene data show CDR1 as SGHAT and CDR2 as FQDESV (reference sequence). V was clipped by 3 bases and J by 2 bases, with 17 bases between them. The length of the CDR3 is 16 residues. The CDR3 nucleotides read TGTGCCAGCAGCTTCAAGGGAGGGGGAAGACCCTACGAGCAGTACTTC. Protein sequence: CASSFKGGGRPYEQYF.